This T cell receptor beta chain was found in a study of T cells in Graves' hyperthyroidism and ophthalmopathy. Study-wide background: Peripheral blood was drawn at first diagnosis, prior to all treatment.

It was 8.5 to 10 ml of fresh peripheral blood that supplied the PBMCs. V was trimmed by 2 bases and J by 4 bases, leaving 17 bases between them. CDR1 LGHNT and CDR2 FRNRAP come from the germline V gene. The CDR3 sequence is 16 residues long. RNA transcripts gave rise to amplified TCR beta CDR3 regions. HTBI primers were employed in a first-round RT-PCR of the TCR CDR3. TCRdb re-analysed the multiplex PCR reads in MiXCR, keeping a single row per CDR3 protein. Seen here are around 540,000 distinct CDR3 sequences, 16% observed once, and the top ten hold 29%. Sequencing used blood. The origin of this receptor is a woman in her twenties or thirties with Graves' ophthalmopathy. This chain links TRBV12-5 with TRBJ2-5; D is possibly TRBD1 or TRBD2 (6 bases each). CDR3 amino acids: CASGLSGRKGGETQYF. CDR3 nucleotide sequence: TGTGCTAGTGGTTTGTCGGGGCGGAAGGGGGGAGAGACCCAGTACTTC.